The 3 T cell receptor beta chains presented below share a single source sample, sequenced in a study of T cells in Graves' hyperthyroidism and ophthalmopathy. Researchers took RNA transcripts and amplified the TCR beta CDR3 regions from them. An initial round of RT-PCR targeting the TCR CDR3 relied on the HTBI primer set. TCRdb ran MiXCR on the multiplex PCR reads and lists one entry per CDR3 protein. Of fewer than 550,000 distinct CDR3 sequences listed, approximately 14% were seen once; the top ten hold approximately 14%. The sequencing sample was made of blood. These receptors originate from a woman in her late teens or twenties with Graves' hyperthyroidism.

This clonotype was counted many times. CDR3 region: CSARGWQGARGKLFF. DNA for the CDR3: TGCAGTGCTAGGGGTTGGCAGGGAGCCAGGGGAAAACTGTTTTTT. The chain couples TRBV20-1 to TRBJ1-4, with a weak D call TRBD1 (6 bases). Per the germline V gene, CDR1 is DFQATT and CDR2 is SNEGSKA (reference sequence). The CDR3 sequence is 15 residues long. V was shortened by 3 bases and J by 10 bases, with 21 bases between the two germline ends.

This clonotype was picked up many times. The chain uses TRBV12-3 or TRBV12-4 and TRBJ1-2; D call uncertain. The CDR3 consists of 15 residues. Trimming left V 2 bases short and J 0 bases short, with 10 bases between. CDR3 sequence reads: CASSLFGKSNYGYTF. DNA for the CDR3: TGTGCCAGCAGTTTATTTGGCAAATCTAACTATGGCTACACCTTC.

CDR3 DNA: TGTGCCAGCAGCTTAACAGGGGACGAGACCCAGTACTTC. Translated, it gives CASSLTGDETQYF. The chain has TRBV7-3 and TRBJ2-5, with D tentatively TRBD1 or TRBD2 (5 bases each). This CDR3 has 13 residues. Germline CDR1 reads SGHTA; CDR2 reads FQGTGA. V shed 0 bases and J shed 5 bases, with 7 bases lying between them.